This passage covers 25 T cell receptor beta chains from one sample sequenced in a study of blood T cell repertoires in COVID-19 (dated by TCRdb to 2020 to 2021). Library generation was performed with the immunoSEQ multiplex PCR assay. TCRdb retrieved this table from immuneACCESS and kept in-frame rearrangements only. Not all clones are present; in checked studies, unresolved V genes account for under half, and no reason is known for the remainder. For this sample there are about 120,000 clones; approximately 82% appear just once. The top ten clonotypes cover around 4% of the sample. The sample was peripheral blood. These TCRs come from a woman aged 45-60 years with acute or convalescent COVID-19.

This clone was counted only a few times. CDR3 nucleotide sequence: TGTGCCACCAGCAGAGAGCCGGGAGCAACTAATGAAAAACTGTTTTTT. Amino acids: CATSREPGATNEKLFF. The chain couples TRBV15 to TRBJ1-4; D is uncertain. CDR3 length: 16 residues. The germline V and J ends were trimmed by 0 bases and 0 bases, with 8 bases remaining between them. Germline values: CDR1 LNHNV, CDR2 YYDKDF (reference sequence).

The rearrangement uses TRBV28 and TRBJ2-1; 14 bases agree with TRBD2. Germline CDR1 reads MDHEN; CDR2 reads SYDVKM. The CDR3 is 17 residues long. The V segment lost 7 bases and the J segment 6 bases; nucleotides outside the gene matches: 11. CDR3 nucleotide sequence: TGTGCCAGCAAATCCGGGACTAGCGGGAGAAGGGGCAATGAGCAGTTCTTC. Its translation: CASKSGTSGRRGNEQFF.

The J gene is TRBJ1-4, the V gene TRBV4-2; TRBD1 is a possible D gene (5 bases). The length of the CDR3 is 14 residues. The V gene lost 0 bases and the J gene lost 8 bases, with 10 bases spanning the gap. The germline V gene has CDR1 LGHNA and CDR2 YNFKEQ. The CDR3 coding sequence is TGTGCCAGCAGCCAAGACCAGGGCCGGGAAAAACTGTTTTTT. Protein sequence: CASSQDQGREKLFF.

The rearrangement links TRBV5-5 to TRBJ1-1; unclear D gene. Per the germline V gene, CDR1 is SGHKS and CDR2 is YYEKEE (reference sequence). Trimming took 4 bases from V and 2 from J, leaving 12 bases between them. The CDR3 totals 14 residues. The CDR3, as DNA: TGTGCCAGCAGCCCTTACGGTCGAAACACTGAAGCTTTCTTT. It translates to CASSPYGRNTEAFF.

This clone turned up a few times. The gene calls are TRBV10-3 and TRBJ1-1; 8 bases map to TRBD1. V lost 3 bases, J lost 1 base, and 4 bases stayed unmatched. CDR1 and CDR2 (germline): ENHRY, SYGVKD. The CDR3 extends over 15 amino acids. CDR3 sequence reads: CAISEWDRRNTEAFF. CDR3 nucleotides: TGTGCCATCAGTGAATGGGACAGGAGGAACACTGAAGCTTTCTTT.

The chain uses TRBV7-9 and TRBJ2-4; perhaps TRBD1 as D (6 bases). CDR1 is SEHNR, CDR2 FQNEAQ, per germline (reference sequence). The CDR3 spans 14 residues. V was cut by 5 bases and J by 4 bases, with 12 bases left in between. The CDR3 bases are TGTGCCAGCAGCCACAGGGCCCTGAAAAACATTCAGTACTTC. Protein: CASSHRALKNIQYF.

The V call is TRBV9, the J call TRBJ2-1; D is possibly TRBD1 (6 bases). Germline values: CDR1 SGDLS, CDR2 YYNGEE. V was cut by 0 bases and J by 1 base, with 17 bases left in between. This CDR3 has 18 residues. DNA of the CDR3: TGTGCCAGCAGCGTAGCTACAGGGAGTAGCGCGTCCTACAATGAGCAGTTCTTC. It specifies CASSVATGSSASYNEQFF.

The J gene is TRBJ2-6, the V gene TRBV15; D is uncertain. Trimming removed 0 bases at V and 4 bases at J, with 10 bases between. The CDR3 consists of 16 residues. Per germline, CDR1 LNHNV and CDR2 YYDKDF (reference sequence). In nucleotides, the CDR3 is TGTGCCACCAGCAGAGACTTCGCGTCCGGGGCCAACGTCCTGACTTTC. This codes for CATSRDFASGANVLTF.

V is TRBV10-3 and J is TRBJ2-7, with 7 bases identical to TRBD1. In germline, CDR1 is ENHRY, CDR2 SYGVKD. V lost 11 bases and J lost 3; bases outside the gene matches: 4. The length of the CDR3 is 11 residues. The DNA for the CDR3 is TGTGCCGTCGGGACAGACTACGAGCAGTACTTC. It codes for CAVGTDYEQYF.

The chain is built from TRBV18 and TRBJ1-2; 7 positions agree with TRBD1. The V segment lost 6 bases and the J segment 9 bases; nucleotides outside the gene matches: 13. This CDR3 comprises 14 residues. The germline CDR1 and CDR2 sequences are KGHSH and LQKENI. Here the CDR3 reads CASSQRTGVFSYTF. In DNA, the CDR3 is TGTGCCAGCTCTCAAAGGACAGGAGTGTTTAGCTACACCTTC. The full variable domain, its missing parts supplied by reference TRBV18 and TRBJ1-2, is NAGVMQNPRHLVRRRGQEARLRCSPMKGHSHVYWYRQLPEEGLKFMVYLQKENIIDESGMPKERFSAEFPKEGPSILRIQQVVRGDSAAYFCASSQRTGVFSYTFGSGTRLTVV.

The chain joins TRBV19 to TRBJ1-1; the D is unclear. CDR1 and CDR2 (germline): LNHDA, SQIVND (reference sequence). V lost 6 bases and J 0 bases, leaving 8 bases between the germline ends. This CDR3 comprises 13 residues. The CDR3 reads CASSGYLNTEAFF. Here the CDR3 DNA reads TGTGCCAGTAGCGGGTACCTGAACACTGAAGCTTTCTTT.

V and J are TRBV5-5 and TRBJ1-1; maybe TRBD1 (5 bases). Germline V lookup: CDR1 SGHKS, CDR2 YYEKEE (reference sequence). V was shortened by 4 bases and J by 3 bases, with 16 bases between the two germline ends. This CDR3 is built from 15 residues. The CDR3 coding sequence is TGTGCCAGCAGCCCGCTCCGGGGGACCTACACTGAAGCTTTCTTT. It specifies CASSPLRGTYTEAFF.

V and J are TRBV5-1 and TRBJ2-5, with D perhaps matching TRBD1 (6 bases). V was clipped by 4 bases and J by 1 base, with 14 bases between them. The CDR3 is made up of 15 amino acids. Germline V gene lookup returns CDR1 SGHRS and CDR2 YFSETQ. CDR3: CASSQNDRRQETQYF. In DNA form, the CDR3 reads TGCGCCAGCAGCCAAAACGACAGGCGCCAAGAGACCCAGTACTTC.

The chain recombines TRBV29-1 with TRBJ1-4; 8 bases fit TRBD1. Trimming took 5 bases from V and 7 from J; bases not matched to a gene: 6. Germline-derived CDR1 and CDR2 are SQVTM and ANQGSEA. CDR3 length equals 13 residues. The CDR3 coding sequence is TGCAGCGTTTCTTCAGGGGGCCGTGAAAAACTGTTTTTT. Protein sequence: CSVSSGGREKLFF.

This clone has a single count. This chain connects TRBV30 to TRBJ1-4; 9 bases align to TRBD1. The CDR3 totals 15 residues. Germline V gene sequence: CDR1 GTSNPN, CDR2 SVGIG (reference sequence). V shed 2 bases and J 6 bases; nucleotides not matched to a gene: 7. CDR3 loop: CAWSIRDRDHEKLFF. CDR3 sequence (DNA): TGTGCCTGGAGTATTAGGGACAGGGATCATGAAAAACTGTTTTTT.

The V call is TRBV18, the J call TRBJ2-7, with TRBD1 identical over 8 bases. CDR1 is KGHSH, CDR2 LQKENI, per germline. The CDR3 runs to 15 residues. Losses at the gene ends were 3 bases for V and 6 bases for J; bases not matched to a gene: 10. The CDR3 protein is CASSPPTDRDGEQYF. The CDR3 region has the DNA TGTGCCAGCTCACCGCCCACGGACAGGGATGGCGAGCAGTACTTC.

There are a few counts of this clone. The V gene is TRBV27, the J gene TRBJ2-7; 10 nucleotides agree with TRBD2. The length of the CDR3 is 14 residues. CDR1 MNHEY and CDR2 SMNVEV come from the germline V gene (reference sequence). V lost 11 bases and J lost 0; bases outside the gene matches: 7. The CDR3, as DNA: TGTGCCTCTTGGACTAGCGGAAGCTCCTACGAGCAGTACTTC. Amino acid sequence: CASWTSGSSYEQYF.

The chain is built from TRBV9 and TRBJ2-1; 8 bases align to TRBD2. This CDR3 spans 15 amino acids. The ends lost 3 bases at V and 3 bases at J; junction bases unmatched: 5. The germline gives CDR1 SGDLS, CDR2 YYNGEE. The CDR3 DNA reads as TGTGCCAGCAGCGAGGGTAGCGGGGACTACAATGAGCAGTTCTTC. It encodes CASSEGSGDYNEQFF.

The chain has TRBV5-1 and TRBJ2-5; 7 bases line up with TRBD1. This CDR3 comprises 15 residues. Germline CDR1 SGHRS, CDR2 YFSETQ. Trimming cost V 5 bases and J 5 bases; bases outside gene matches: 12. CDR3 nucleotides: TGCGCCAGCAGTTTCGCCGCGACAGGGTACGAGACCCAGTACTTC. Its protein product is CASSFAATGYETQYF.

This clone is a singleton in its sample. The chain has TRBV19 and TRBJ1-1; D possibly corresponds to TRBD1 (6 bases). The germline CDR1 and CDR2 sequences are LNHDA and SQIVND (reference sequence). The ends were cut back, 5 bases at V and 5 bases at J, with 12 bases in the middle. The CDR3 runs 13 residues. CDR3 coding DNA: TGTGCCAGTAGTGTTACAGGGATGACTGAAGCTTTCTTT. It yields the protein CASSVTGMTEAFF.

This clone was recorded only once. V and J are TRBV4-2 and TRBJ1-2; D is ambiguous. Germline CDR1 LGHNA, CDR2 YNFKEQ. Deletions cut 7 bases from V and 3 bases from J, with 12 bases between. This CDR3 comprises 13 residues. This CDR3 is CASTFGGDYGYTF. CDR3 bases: TGTGCCAGCACCTTTGGAGGCGACTATGGCTACACCTTC.

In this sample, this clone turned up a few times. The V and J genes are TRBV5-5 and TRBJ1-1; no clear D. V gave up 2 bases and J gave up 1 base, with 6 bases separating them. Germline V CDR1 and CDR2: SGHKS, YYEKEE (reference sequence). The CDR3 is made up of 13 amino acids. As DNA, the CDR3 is TGTGCCAGCAGCTTTTATCGGAACACTGAAGCTTTCTTT. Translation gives CASSFYRNTEAFF.

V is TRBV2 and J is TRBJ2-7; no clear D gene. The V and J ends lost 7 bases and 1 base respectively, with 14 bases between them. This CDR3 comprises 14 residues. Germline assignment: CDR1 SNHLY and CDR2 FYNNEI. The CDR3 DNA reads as TGTGCCAGCAACCTACAGTTATCATCCTACGAGCAGTACTTC. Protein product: CASNLQLSSYEQYF. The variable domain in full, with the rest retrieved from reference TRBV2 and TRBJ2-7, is EPEVTQTPSHQVTQMGQEVILRCVPISNHLYFYWYRQILGQKVEFLVSFYNNEISEKSEIFDDQFSVERPDGSNFTLKIRSTKLEDSAMYFCASNLQLSSYEQYFGPGTRLTVT.

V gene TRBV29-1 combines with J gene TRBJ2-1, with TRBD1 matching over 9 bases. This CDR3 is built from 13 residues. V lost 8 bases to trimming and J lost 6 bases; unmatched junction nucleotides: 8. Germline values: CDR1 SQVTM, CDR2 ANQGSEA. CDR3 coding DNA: TGCAGCACCTCCGGGACAGGGCTCAATGAGCAGTTCTTC. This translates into CSTSGTGLNEQFF.

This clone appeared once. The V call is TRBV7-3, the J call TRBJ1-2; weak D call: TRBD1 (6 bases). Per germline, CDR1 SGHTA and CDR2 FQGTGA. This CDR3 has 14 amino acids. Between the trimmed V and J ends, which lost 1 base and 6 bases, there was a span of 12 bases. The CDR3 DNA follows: TGTGCCAGCAGCTTAAATTTACAGGGAGATGGCTACACCTTC. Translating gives CASSLNLQGDGYTF. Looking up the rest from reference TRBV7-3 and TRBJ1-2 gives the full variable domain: GAGVSQTPSNKVTEKGKYVELRCDPISGHTALYWYRQSLGQGPEFLIYFQGTGAADDSGLPNDRFFAVRPEGSVSTLKIQRTERGDSAVYLCASSLNLQGDGYTFGSGTRLTVV.